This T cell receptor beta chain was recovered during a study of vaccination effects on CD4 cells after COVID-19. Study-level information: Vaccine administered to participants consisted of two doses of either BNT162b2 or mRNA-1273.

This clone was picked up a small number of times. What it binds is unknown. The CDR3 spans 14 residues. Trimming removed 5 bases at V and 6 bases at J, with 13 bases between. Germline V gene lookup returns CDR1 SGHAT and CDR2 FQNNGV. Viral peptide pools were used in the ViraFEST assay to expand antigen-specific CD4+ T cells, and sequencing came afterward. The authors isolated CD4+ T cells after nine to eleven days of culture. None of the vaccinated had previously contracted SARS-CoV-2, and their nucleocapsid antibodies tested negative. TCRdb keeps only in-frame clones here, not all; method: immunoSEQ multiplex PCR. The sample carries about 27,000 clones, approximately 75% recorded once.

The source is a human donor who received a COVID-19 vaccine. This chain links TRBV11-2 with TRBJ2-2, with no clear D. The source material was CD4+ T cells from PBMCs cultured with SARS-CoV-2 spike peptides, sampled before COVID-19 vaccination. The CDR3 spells CASSREFPPGELFF. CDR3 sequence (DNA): TGTGCCAGCAGCCGCGAGTTCCCGCCCGGGGAGCTGTTTTTT.